This T cell receptor beta chain stems from a study of cytomegalovirus exposure and HLA in healthy donors. Study observations and caveats: Testing in vitro showed three CMV-associated chains specific for CMV antigens. Most TCR sequences proved rare, with some public TCRs found in many donors. Cytomegalovirus-associated TCR beta chains were listed, numbering some 180.

This clone was detected a few times. Its antigen is currently unknown. A far larger clone is one base from this, pointing to a likely read error. PCR was performed using 60 Vbeta and 13 Jbeta primers. Methods used by the authors: In a later analysis, some 11 million of 60 million to 80 million unique beta chains occurred in at least two donors. Here immunoSEQ multiplex PCR was the method, and the copy in TCRdb shows in-frame clones only, minus some. D and trimming come from the DNA, and the V and J calls and clone size come from that table. Among fewer than 150,000 clones listed, approximately 75% were seen once. The sequence came from a man aged 50-60 years in good health and CMV-seropositive. The specimen was PBMCs.

The CDR3 region has the DNA TGTGCCTGGCGCCTATCCAGGTCCACTGAAGCTTTCTTT. Protein: CAWRLSRSTEAFF. V and J are TRBV30 and TRBJ1-1; D call uncertain. The V and J ends lost 5 bases and 4 bases respectively, with 14 bases between them. This CDR3 comprises 13 residues. Germline CDR1 and CDR2: GTSNPN and SVGIG (reference sequence).